These T cell receptor beta chains were read from a single sample in a study of OX40 agonist ivuxolimab in advanced cancers. TCRdb keeps only in-frame clones here, not all; method: immunoSEQ multiplex PCR. The sample lists 100,000 or so clones, about 88% occurring once. The starting material was CD4+ or CD8+ T cells sorted from blood, obtained in a trial of the OX40 agonist ivuxolimab. These receptors originate from an adult with an advanced solid tumor such as melanoma, head and neck, liver or kidney cancer. Each CDR3 is given with its conserved first and last residue. Each record gives: clone size, J gene, D gene, V gene, CDR3 protein, CDR3 DNA. The D gene is left open where the match is weak. Expanded clones are given a class, and other clones once, few, many or no size at all.

-	TRBJ2-7	-	TRBV29-1	CSVEQGPYEQYF	TGCAGCGTTGAACAGGGGCCCTACGAGCAGTACTTC
-	TRBJ1-1	-	TRBV5-1	CASRQHSKNTEAFF	TGCGCCAGCAGGCAGCACAGCAAAAACACTGAAGCTTTCTTT
-	TRBJ2-7	TRBD2	TRBV6-5	CASSSGRLAGVEQYF	TGTGCCAGCAGTTCGGGCAGACTAGCGGGAGTCGAGCAGTACTTC
-	TRBJ2-1	-	TRBV5-4	CASSSLSGARVSYNEQFF	TGTGCCAGCAGCTCGCTGTCGGGAGCCCGAGTCTCCTACAATGAGCAGTTCTTC
once	TRBJ1-6	TRBD1	TRBV5-4	CASRGTGNNSPLHF	TGTGCCAGCAGGGGGACAGGGAATAATTCACCCCTCCACTTT
-	TRBJ2-7	-	TRBV2	CASSEILVNSYEQYF	TGTGCCAGCAGTGAAATATTGGTCAACTCCTACGAGCAGTACTTC
-	TRBJ1-4	-	TRBV11-2	CASSLVAGKQVFF	TGTGCCAGCAGCTTAGTAGCGGGGAAACAGGTGTTTTTT
-	TRBJ1-6	-	TRBV27	CASSYWQKHSYNSPLHF	TGTGCCAGCAGTTATTGGCAGAAACACTCCTATAATTCACCCCTCCACTTT
-	TRBJ2-1	-	TRBV6-1	CASSRDLDGYDEQFF	TGTGCCAGCAGCCGGGACTTGGATGGGTACGATGAGCAGTTCTTC
-	TRBJ2-5	TRBD2	TRBV5-1	CASSVGTSGGTQETQYF	TGCGCCAGCAGCGTCGGGACTAGCGGGGGGACGCAAGAGACCCAGTACTTC
-	TRBJ2-7	TRBD2	TRBV7-6	CASSLASSGGQNSYEQYF	TGTGCCAGCAGCTTAGCCTCTAGCGGGGGGCAGAACTCCTACGAGCAGTACTTC
once	TRBJ1-5	-	TRBV19	CASSILNQPQHF	TGTGCCAGTAGTATCCTCAATCAGCCCCAGCATTTT
few	TRBJ1-2	-	TRBV29-1	CSVGDRFGYTF	TGCAGCGTAGGAGACCGATTTGGCTACACCTTC
-	TRBJ1-5	-	TRBV28	CASISYSNQPQHF	TGTGCCAGCATTTCATATAGCAATCAGCCCCAGCATTTT
-	TRBJ2-1	TRBD1	TRBV27	CASSQYLAVDRDEQFF	TGTGCCAGCAGTCAATATCTGGCCGTCGACAGGGATGAGCAGTTCTTC
-	TRBJ1-1	-	TRBV25-1	CALLPGALEDTEAFF	TGTGCCCTCCTACCAGGGGCTCTGGAGGACACTGAAGCTTTCTTT
once	TRBJ1-5	TRBD1	TRBV19	CASNRDRGFSNQPQHF	TGTGCCAGTAACCGGGACAGGGGGTTTAGCAATCAGCCCCAGCATTTT
few	TRBJ1-1	TRBD1	TRBV6-1	CAATGSFF	TGTGCCGCGACAGGGTCTTTCTTT
-	TRBJ2-5	-	TRBV27	CASSLGGPEETQYF	TGTGCCAGCAGTTTAGGGGGGCCGGAGGAGACCCAGTACTTC
-	TRBJ2-4	TRBD1	TRBV7-2	CASSFRGTAQAKNIQYF	TGTGCCAGCAGCTTTCGAGGGACAGCCCAAGCCAAAAACATTCAGTACTTC
-	TRBJ2-7	TRBD1	TRBV5-4	CASSLVATGLYEQYF	TGTGCCAGCAGCTTGGTTGCGACAGGGTTATACGAGCAGTACTTC
-	TRBJ1-3	-	TRBV5-1	CASSEQGNTIYF	TGCGCCAGCAGCGAACAGGGAAACACCATATATTTT
-	TRBJ2-2	TRBD1	TRBV30	CAWTGQANTGELFF	TGTGCCTGGACTGGACAGGCGAACACCGGGGAGCTGTTTTTT
-	TRBJ1-4	TRBD1	TRBV30	CAFLDRGKATNEKLFF	TGTGCCTTCCTCGACAGGGGGAAAGCAACTAATGAAAAACTGTTTTTT
-	TRBJ1-1	-	TRBV9	CASSVKEGGPEAFF	TGTGCCAGCAGCGTAAAGGAGGGTGGCCCTGAAGCTTTCTTT
-	TRBJ2-7	TRBD1	TRBV6-1	CASSEGRGRTYEQYF	TGTGCCAGCAGTGAAGGCAGGGGGCGGACCTACGAGCAGTACTTC
-	TRBJ2-3	TRBD1	TRBV19	CASSADRGGADTQYF	TGTGCCAGTAGTGCCGACAGGGGAGGTGCAGATACGCAGTATTTT
-	TRBJ2-5	-	TRBV6-4	CASSDSMSGVQETQYF	TGTGCCAGCAGTGACTCAATGTCGGGGGTTCAAGAGACCCAGTACTTC
once	TRBJ2-7	TRBD1	TRBV7-9	CASSRRTGLYEQYF	TGTGCCAGCAGCCGAAGGACAGGGCTTTACGAGCAGTACTTC
-	TRBJ2-1	-	TRBV6-5	CASSSLQGTRQFF	TGTGCCAGCAGTTCCCTCCAGGGTACTCGTCAGTTCTTC
-	TRBJ2-2	TRBD2	TRBV10-3	CAINPTSVNTGELFF	TGTGCCATCAACCCCACTAGCGTAAACACCGGGGAGCTGTTTTTT
-	TRBJ2-1	-	TRBV5-1	CASSLIQDEQFF	TGCGCCAGCAGCTTGATACAGGATGAGCAGTTCTTC
many	TRBJ2-7	-	TRBV5-4	CASSLSQSSYEQYF	TGTGCCAGCAGCTTGTCCCAGTCCTCCTACGAGCAGTACTTC
-	TRBJ2-7	-	TRBV7-3	CASSLRRTERYEQYF	TGTGCCAGCAGCTTGCGAAGGACAGAGAGGTACGAGCAGTACTTC
-	TRBJ1-3	-	TRBV25-1	CASSARRSSGNTIYF	TGTGCCAGCAGTGCACGGCGGAGCTCTGGAAACACCATATATTTT
-	TRBJ2-6	-	TRBV5-1	CASSAWSLGQRSSGANVLTF	TGCGCCAGCAGCGCCTGGTCGCTTGGCCAGAGGAGCTCTGGGGCCAACGTCCTGACTTTC
-	TRBJ1-4	TRBD1	TRBV30	CAWGTGTPATNEKLFF	TGTGCCTGGGGGACAGGAACGCCTGCAACTAATGAAAAACTGTTTTTT
-	TRBJ1-5	TRBD1	TRBV28	CASSLGQGEQPQHF	TGTGCCAGCAGTTTAGGACAGGGTGAACAGCCCCAGCATTTT
-	TRBJ1-5	-	TRBV19	CASSVGNSNQPQHF	TGTGCCAGTAGTGTTGGAAACAGCAATCAGCCCCAGCATTTT
-	TRBJ2-1	-	TRBV6-1	CASSSQVASYNEQFF	TGTGCCAGCAGTTCCCAGGTGGCCTCCTACAATGAGCAGTTCTTC
-	TRBJ1-2	-	TRBV27	CASSQNREWGYTF	TGTGCCAGCAGTCAAAACAGGGAATGGGGCTACACCTTC
-	TRBJ1-1	-	TRBV19	CASSPTPGAEAFF	TGTGCCAGTAGTCCTACCCCCGGGGCTGAAGCTTTCTTT
once	TRBJ2-2	-	TRBV11-2	CASSLDRGGRELFF	TGTGCCAGCAGCTTAGACAGGGGAGGCCGGGAGCTGTTTTTT
-	TRBJ2-1	TRBD2	TRBV5-4	CASRLAGGWDNEQFF	TGTGCCAGCAGGTTAGCGGGAGGGTGGGACAATGAGCAGTTCTTC
-	TRBJ2-5	-	TRBV5-4	CASSLGQLQETQYF	TGTGCCAGCAGCTTGGGACAGTTACAAGAGACCCAGTACTTC
-	TRBJ1-6	-	TRBV5-1	CASSLADPGGSPLHF	TGCGCCAGCAGCTTGGCGGACCCTGGAGGGTCACCCCTCCACTTT